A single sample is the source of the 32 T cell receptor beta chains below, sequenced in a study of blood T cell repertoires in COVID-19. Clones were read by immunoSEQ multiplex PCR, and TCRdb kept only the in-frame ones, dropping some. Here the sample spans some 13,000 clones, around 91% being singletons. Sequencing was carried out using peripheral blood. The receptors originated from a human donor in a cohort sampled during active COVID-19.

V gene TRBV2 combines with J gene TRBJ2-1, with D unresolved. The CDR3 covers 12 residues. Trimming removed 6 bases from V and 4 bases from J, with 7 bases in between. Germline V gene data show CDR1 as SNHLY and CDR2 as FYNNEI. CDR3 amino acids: CASSPGYNEQFF. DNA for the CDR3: TGTGCCAGCAGCCCCGGTTACAATGAGCAGTTCTTC.

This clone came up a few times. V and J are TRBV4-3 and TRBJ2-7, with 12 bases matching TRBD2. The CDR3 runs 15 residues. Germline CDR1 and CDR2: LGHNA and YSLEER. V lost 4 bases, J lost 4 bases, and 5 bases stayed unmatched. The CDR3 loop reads CASSLRTSGTYEQYF. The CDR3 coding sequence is TGCGCCAGCAGCCTCAGGACTAGCGGGACGTACGAGCAGTACTTC.

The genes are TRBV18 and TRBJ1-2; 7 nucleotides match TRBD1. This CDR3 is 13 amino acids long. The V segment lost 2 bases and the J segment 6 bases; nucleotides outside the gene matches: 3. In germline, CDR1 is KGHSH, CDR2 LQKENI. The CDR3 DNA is TGTGCCAGCTCACCAGGGACAGAGAATGGCTACACCTTC. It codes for CASSPGTENGYTF. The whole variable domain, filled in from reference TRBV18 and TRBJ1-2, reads NAGVMQNPRHLVRRRGQEARLRCSPMKGHSHVYWYRQLPEEGLKFMVYLQKENIIDESGMPKERFSAEFPKEGPSILRIQQVVRGDSAAYFCASSPGTENGYTFGSGTRLTVV.

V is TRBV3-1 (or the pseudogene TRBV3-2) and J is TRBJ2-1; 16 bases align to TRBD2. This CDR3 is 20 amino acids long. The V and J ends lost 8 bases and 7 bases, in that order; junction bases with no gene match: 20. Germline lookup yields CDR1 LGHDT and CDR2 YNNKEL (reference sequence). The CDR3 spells CASHTSGGTSGRGFRNEQFF. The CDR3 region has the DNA TGTGCCAGCCACACTTCGGGAGGGACTAGCGGGAGGGGATTTCGGAATGAGCAGTTCTTC.

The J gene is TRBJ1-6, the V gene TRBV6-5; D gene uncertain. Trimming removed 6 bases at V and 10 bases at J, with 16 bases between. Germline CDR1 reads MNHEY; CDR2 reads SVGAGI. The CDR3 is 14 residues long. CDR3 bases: TGTGCCAGCAGGAAACAAGCGGTCATCTCACCCCTCCACTTT. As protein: CASRKQAVISPLHF.

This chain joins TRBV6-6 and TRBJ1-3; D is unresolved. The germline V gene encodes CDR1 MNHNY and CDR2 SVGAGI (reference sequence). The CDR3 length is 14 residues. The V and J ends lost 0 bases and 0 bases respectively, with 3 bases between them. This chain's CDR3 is CASSYSSSGNTIYF. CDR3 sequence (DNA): TGTGCCAGCAGTTACTCCTCCTCTGGAAACACCATATATTTT.

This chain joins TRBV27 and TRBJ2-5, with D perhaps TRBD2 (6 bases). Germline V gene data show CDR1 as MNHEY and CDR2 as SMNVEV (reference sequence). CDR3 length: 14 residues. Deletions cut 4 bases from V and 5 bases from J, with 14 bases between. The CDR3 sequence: CASSSSARRETQYF. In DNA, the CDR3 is TGTGCCAGCAGTTCTAGCGCGAGGAGGGAGACCCAGTACTTC.

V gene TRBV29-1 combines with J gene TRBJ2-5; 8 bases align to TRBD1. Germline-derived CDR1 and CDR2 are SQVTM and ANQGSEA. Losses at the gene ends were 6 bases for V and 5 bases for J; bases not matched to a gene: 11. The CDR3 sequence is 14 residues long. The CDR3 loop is CSVDDRGSGETQYF. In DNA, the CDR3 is TGCAGCGTGGACGACAGGGGTTCGGGGGAGACCCAGTACTTC.

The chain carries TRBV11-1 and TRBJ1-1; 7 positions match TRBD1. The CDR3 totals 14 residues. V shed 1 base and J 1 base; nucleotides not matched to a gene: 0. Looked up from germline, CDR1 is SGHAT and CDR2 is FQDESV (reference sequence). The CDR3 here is CASSLGTGNTEAFF. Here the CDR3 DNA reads TGTGCCAGCAGCTTAGGGACAGGGAACACTGAAGCTTTCTTT.

CDR3 sequence reads: CASSVSTGSNEQFF. As DNA, the CDR3 is TGTGCCAGCAGCGTTAGTACAGGTAGCAATGAGCAGTTCTTC. The V call is TRBV9, the J call TRBJ2-1, with a tentative D call TRBD1 (5 bases). Germline V gene sequence: CDR1 SGDLS, CDR2 YYNGEE. The germline V and J ends were trimmed by 2 bases and 6 bases, with 12 bases remaining between them. CDR3 length: 14 residues.

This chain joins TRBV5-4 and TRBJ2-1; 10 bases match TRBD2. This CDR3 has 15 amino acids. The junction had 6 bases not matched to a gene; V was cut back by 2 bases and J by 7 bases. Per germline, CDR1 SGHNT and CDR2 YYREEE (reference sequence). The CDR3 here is CASSLAGGPGNEQFF. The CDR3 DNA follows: TGTGCCAGCAGCTTAGCGGGGGGGCCGGGGAATGAGCAGTTCTTC.

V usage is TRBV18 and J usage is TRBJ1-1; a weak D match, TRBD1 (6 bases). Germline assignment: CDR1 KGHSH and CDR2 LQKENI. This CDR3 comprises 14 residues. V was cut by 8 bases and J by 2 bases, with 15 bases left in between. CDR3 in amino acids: CASGKTGLNTEAFF. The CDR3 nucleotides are TGTGCCAGCGGTAAGACAGGCTTAAACACTGAAGCTTTCTTT.

The DNA of the CDR3 is TGTGCCAGCAGCCTCAGGGGGCAAGGGAGAGAGACCCAGTACTTC. This codes for CASSLRGQGRETQYF. The chain recombines TRBV2 with TRBJ2-5, with 8 bases lining up with TRBD1. Germline V gene data show CDR1 as SNHLY and CDR2 as FYNNEI. The CDR3 loop spans 15 amino acids. Trimming removed 6 bases from V and 4 bases from J; junction bases left unmatched: 10.

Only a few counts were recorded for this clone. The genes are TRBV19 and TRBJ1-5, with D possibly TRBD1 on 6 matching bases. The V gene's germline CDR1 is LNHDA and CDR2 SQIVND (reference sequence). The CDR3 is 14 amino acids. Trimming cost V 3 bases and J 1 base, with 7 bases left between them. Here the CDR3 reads CASSMGQSNQPQHF. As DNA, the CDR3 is TGTGCCAGTAGTATGGGACAAAGCAATCAGCCCCAGCATTTT.

The CDR3 is CASSYSSRNQPQHF. DNA of the CDR3: TGTGCCAGCAGTTACTCGTCCAGGAATCAGCCCCAGCATTTT. The chain uses TRBV6-5 and TRBJ1-5, with D unresolved. The CDR3 length is 14 residues. With 0 bases removed from V and 4 bases from J, the gap between germline ends came to 7 bases. Per germline, CDR1 MNHEY and CDR2 SVGAGI.

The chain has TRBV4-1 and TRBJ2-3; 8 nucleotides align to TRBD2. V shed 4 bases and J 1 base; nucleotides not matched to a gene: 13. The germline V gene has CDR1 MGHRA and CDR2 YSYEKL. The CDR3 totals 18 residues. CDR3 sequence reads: CASSPTSSFGGGTDTQYF. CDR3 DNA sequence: TGCGCCAGCAGCCCCACCTCCTCCTTCGGGGGGGGCACAGATACGCAGTATTTT.

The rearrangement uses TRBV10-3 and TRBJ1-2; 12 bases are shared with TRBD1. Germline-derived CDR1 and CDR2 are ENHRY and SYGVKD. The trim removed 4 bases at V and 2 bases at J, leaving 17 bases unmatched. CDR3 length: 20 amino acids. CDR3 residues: CAISVEGRWGQGATNYGYTF. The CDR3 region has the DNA TGTGCCATCAGTGTCGAGGGTAGATGGGGACAGGGGGCGACGAACTATGGCTACACCTTC.

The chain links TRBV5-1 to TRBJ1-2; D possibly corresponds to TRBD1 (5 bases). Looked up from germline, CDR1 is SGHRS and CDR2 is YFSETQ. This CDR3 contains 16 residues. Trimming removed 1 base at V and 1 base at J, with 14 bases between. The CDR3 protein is CASSLTGAGLNYGYTF. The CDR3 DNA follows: TGCGCCAGCAGCTTGACAGGAGCGGGGCTTAACTATGGCTACACCTTC.

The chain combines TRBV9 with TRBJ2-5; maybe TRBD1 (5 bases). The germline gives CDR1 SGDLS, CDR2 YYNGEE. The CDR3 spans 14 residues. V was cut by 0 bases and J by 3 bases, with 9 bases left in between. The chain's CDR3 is CASSVGQGKETQYF. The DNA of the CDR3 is TGTGCCAGCAGCGTAGGCCAGGGAAAAGAGACCCAGTACTTC.

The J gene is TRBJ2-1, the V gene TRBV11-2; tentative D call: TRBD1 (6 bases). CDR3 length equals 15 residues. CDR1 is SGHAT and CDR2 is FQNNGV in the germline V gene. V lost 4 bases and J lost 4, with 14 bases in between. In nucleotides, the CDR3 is TGTGCCAGCAGCTCCCTTGACAGGTATTACAATGAGCAGTTCTTC. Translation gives CASSSLDRYYNEQFF.

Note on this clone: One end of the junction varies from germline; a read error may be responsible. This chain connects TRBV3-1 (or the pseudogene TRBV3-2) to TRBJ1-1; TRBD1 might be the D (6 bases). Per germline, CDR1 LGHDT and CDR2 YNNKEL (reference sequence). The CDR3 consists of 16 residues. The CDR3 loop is CASSQEGGQPNNEAFF. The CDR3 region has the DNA TGTGCCAGCAGCCAAGAAGGAGGACAGCCGAACAATGAAGCTTTCTTT.

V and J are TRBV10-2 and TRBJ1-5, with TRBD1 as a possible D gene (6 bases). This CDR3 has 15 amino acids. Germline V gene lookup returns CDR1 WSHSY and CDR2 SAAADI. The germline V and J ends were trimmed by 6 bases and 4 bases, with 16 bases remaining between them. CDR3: CASSLLQGRNQPQHF. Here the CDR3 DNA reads TGCGCCAGCAGCCTACTACAGGGCCGTAATCAGCCCCAGCATTTT.

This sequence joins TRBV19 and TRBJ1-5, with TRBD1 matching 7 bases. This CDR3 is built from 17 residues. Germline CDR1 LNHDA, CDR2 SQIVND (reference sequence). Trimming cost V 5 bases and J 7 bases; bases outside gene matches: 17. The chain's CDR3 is CASSPSRGGGEGQPQHF. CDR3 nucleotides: TGTGCCAGTAGTCCCTCCCGAGGAGGGGGCGAGGGCCAGCCCCAGCATTTT.

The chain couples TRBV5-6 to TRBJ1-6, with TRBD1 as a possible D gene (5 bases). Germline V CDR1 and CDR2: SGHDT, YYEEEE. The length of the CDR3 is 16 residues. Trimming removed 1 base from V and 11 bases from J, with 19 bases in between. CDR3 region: CASSLLQGMSSAPLHF. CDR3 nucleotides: TGTGCCAGCAGCTTGCTGCAGGGAATGTCGAGCGCACCCCTCCACTTT.

The CDR3 loop reads CASSLALGQGYGYTF. The CDR3 DNA follows: TGTGCCAGCAGCTTGGCTCTAGGACAGGGTTATGGCTACACCTTC. This chain joins TRBV5-4 and TRBJ1-2; 8 positions agree with TRBD1. Germline V lookup: CDR1 SGHNT, CDR2 YYREEE (reference sequence). The CDR3 extends over 15 amino acids. Trimming removed 0 bases from V and 5 bases from J; junction bases left unmatched: 6.

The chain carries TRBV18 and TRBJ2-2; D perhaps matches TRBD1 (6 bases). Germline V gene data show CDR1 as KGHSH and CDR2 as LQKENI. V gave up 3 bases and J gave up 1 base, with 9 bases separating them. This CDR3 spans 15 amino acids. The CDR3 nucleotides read TGTGCCAGCTCACCGCTGGGACAGAACACCGGGGAGCTGTTTTTT. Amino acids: CASSPLGQNTGELFF.

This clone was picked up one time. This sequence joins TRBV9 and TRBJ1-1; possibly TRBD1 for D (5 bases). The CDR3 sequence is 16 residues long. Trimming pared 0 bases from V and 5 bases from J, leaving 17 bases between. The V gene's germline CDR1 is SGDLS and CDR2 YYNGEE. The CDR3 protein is CASSVGLRDAGTEAFF. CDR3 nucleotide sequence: TGTGCCAGCAGCGTAGGCCTCAGGGATGCCGGTACTGAAGCTTTCTTT.

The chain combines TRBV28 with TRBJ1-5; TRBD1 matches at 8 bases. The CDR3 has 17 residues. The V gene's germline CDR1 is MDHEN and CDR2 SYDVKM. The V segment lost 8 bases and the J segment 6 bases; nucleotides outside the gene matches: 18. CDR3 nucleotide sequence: TGTGCCAGCGGACTCCTAGTGCCAGGGGGCGATAGTCAGCCCCAGCATTTT. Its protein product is CASGLLVPGGDSQPQHF. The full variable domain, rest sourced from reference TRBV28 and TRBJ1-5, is DVKVTQSSRYLVKRTGEKVFLECVQDMDHENMFWYRQDPGLGLRLIYFSYDVKMKEKGDIPEGYSVSREKKERFSLILESASTNQTSMYLCASGLLVPGGDSQPQHFGDGTRLSIL.

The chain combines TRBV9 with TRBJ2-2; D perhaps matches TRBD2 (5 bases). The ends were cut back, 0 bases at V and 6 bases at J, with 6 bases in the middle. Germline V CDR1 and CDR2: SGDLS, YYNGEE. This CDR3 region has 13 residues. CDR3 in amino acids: CASSVDGAGELFF. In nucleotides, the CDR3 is TGTGCCAGCAGCGTAGACGGGGCCGGGGAGCTGTTTTTT. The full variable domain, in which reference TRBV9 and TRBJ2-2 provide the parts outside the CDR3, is DSGVTQTPKHLITATGQRVTLRCSPRSGDLSVYWYQQSLDQGLQFLIQYYNGEERAKGNILERFSAQQFPDLHSELNLSSLELGDSALYFCASSVDGAGELFFGEGSRLTVL.

CDR3 sequence reads: CAWSVLGGAAYNSPLHF. The DNA of the CDR3 is TGTGCCTGGAGTGTATTGGGTGGGGCAGCCTATAATTCACCCCTCCACTTT. This chain links TRBV30 with TRBJ1-6; D may be TRBD1 (5 bases). The CDR3 is 17 amino acids. Trimming pared 0 bases from V and 2 bases from J, leaving 14 bases between. Per germline, CDR1 GTSNPN and CDR2 SVGIG (reference sequence).

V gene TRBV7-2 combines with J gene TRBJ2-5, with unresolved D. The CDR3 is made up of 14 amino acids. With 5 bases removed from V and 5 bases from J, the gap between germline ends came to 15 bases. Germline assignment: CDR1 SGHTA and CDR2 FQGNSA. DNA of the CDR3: TGTGCCAGCAGCCCGATACAGTCTTGGGAGACCCAGTACTTC. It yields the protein CASSPIQSWETQYF.

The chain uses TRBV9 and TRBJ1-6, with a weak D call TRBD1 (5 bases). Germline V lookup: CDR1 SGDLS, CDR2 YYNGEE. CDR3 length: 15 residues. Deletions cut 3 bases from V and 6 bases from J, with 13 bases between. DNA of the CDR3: TGTGCCAGCAGCGGCTACCACGGGGGTAATTCACCCCTCCACTTT. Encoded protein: CASSGYHGGNSPLHF.